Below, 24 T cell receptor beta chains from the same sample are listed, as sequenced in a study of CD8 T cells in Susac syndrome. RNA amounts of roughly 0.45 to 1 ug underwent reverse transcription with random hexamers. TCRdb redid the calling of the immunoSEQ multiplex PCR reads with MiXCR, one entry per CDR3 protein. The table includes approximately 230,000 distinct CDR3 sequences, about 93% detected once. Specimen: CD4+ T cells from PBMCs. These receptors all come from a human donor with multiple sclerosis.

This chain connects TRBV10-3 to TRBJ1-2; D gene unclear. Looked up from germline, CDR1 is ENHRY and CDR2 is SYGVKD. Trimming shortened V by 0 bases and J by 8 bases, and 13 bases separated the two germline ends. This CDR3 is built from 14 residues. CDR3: CAISESRRERGYTF. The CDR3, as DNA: TGTGCCATCAGTGAGTCTCGGCGGGAGAGGGGCTACACCTTC.

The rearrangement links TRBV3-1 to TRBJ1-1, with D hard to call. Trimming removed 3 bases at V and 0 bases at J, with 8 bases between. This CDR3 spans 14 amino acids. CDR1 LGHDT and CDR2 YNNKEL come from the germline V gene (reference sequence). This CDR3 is CASSQGELNTEAFF. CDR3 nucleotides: TGTGCCAGCAGCCAGGGCGAGTTGAACACTGAAGCTTTCTTT.

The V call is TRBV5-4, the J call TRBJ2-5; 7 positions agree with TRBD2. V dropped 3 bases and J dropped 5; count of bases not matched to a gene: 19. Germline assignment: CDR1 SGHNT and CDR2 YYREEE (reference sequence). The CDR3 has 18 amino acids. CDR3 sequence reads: CASSSLRAGIPRGETQYF. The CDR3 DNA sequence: TGTGCCAGCAGCTCGCTGAGAGCGGGGATTCCCCGGGGGGAGACCCAGTACTTC.

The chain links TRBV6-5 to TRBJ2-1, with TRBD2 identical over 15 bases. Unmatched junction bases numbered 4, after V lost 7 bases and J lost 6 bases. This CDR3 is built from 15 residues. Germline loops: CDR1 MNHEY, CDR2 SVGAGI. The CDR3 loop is CASTRGLAGGNEQFF. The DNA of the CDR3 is TGTGCCAGCACCCGGGGACTAGCGGGGGGCAATGAGCAGTTCTTC.

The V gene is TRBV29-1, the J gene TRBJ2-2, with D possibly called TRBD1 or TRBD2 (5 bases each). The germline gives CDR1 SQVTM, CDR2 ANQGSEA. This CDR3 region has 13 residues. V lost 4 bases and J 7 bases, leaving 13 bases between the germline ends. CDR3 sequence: CSVAGTQNGELFF. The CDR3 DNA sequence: TGCAGCGTTGCCGGGACCCAAAACGGGGAGCTGTTTTTT.

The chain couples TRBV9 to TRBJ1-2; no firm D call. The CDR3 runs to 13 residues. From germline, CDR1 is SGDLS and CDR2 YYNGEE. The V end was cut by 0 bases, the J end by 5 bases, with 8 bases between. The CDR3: CASSVDEEYGYTF. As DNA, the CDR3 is TGTGCCAGCAGCGTAGACGAGGAATATGGCTACACCTTC.

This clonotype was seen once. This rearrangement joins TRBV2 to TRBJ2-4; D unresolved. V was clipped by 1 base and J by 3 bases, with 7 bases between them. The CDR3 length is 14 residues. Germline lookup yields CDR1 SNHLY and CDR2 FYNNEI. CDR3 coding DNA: TGTGCCAGCAGTGAAGGCTCCGGCAAAAACATTCAGTACTTC. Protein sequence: CASSEGSGKNIQYF.

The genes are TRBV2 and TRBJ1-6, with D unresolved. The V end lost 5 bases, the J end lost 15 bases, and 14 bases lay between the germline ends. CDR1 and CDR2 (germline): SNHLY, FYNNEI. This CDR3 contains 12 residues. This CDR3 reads CASSWVWENLHF. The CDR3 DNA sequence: TGTGCCAGCAGTTGGGTCTGGGAAAACCTCCACTTT.

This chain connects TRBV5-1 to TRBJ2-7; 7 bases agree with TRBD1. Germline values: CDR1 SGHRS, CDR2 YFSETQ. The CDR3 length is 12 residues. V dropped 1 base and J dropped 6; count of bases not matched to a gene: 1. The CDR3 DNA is TGCGCCAGCAGCTTGAGGGGGCCCGAGCAGTACTTC. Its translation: CASSLRGPEQYF.

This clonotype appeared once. The CDR3 region is CASSYSSGTGVGNEQFF. The CDR3 DNA follows: TGTGCCAGCAGTTACTCCTCCGGGACAGGGGTAGGCAATGAGCAGTTCTTC. The chain carries TRBV6-5 and TRBJ2-1; 10 bases are a match to TRBD1. CDR1 MNHEY and CDR2 SVGAGI come from the germline V gene. This CDR3 comprises 17 residues. V was pared by 0 bases and J by 6 bases, with 8 bases of the junction left unmatched.

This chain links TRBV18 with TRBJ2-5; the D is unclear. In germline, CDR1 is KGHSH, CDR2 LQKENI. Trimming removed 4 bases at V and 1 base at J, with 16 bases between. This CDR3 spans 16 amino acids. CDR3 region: CASSLVTLSPQETQYF. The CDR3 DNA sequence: TGTGCCAGCTCACTCGTAACACTAAGCCCCCAAGAGACCCAGTACTTC.

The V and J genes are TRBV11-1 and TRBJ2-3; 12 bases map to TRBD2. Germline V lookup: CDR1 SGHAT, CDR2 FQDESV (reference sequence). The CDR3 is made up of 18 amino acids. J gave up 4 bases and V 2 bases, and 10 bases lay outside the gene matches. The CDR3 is CASSLWVTSGSGADTQYF. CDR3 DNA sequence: TGTGCCAGCAGCTTATGGGTGACTAGCGGGAGTGGGGCAGATACGCAGTATTTT.

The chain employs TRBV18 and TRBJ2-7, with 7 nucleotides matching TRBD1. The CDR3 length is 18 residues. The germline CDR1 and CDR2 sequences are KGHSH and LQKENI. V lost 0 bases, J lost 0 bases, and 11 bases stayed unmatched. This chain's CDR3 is CASSPPLSGRGNSYEQYF. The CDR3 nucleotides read TGTGCCAGCTCACCACCGTTATCCGGCAGGGGGAACTCCTACGAGCAGTACTTC.

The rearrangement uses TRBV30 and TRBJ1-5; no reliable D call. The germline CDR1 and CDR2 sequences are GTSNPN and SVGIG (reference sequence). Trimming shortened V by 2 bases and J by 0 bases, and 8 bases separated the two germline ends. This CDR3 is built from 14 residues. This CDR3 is CAWSKTYSNQPQHF. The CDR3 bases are TGTGCCTGGAGTAAGACCTATAGCAATCAGCCCCAGCATTTT.

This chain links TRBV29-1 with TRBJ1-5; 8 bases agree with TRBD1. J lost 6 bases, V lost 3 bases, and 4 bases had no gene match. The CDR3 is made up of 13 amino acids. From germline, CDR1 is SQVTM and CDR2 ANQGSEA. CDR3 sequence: CSVETGEGQPQHF. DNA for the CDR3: TGCAGCGTTGAGACAGGGGAAGGTCAGCCCCAGCATTTT.

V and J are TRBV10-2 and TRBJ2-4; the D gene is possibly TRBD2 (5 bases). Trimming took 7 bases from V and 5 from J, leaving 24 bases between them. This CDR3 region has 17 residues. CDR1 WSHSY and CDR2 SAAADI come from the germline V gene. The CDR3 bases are TGCGCCAGCACCGGGTCGGTCGCCGGGGATCCCCAAAACATTCAGTACTTC. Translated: CASTGSVAGDPQNIQYF.

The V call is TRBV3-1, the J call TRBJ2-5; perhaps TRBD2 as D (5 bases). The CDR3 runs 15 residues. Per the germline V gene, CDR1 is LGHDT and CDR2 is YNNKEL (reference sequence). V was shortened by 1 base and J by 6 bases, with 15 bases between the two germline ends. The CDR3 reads CASSQGVEVGKTQYF. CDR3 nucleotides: TGTGCCAGCAGCCAAGGTGTGGAGGTGGGGAAGACCCAGTACTTC.

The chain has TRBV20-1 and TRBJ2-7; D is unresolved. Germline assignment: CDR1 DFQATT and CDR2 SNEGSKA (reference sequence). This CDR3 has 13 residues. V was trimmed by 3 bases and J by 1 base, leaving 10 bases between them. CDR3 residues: CSASFGSSYEQYF. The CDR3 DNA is TGCAGTGCTAGTTTTGGTAGTTCCTACGAGCAGTACTTC.

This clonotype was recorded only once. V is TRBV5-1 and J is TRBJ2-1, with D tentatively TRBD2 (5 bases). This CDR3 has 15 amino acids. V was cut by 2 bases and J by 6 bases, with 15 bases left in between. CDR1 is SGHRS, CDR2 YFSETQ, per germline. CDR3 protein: CASSFSSGVINEQFF. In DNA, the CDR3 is TGCGCCAGCAGCTTCTCTTCCGGGGTGATCAATGAGCAGTTCTTC.

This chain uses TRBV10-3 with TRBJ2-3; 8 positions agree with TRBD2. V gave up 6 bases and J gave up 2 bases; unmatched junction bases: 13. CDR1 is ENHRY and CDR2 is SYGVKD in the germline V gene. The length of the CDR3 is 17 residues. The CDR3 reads CAIRGLGGGLDTDTQYF. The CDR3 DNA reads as TGTGCCATCAGGGGACTAGGCGGGGGGTTGGACACAGATACGCAGTATTTT.

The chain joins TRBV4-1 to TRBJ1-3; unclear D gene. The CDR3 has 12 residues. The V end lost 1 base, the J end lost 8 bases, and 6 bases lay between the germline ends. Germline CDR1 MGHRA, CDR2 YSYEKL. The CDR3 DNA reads TGCGCCAGCAGCCAAGTGGGATACACCATATATTTT. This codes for CASSQVGYTIYF.

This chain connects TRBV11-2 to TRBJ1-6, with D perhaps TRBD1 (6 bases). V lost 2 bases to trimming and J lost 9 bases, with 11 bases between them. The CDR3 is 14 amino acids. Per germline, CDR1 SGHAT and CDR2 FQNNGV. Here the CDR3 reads CASSLTGLPSPLHF. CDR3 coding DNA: TGTGCCAGCAGCTTAACAGGGCTGCCTTCACCCCTCCACTTT.

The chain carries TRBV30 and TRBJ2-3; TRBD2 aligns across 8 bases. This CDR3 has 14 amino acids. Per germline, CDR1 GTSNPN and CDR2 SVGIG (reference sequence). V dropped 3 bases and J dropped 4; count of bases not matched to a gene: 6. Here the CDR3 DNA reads TGTGCCTGGAGGGCTAGCGGGCCGGCAGATACGCAGTATTTT. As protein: CAWRASGPADTQYF.

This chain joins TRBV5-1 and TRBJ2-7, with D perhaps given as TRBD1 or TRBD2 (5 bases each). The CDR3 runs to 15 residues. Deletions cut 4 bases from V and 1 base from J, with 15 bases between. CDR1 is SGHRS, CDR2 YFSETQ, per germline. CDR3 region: CASSRRDAGSYEQYF. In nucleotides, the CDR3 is TGCGCCAGCAGCAGACGGGACGCTGGGTCCTACGAGCAGTACTTC.